The next 10 T cell receptor beta chains were all read from a single sample in a study of T cell repertoires in cytomegalovirus infection. TCRdb used MiXCR to reprocess the reads, holding one entry per CDR3 protein. The sample has 630,000 or so distinct CDR3 sequences; approximately 24% are singletons. The sequenced sample consisted of CD8+ T cells from PBMCs. The source is a human donor in good health (CMV status not recorded). Some clones in this sample may be carry-over from other donors' samples.

This clonotype has just a few counts. This chain joins TRBV5-5 and TRBJ1-1; D may be TRBD1 (5 bases). The germline V gene has CDR1 SGHKS and CDR2 YYEKEE (reference sequence). This CDR3 has 15 amino acids. Trimming removed 2 bases at V and 0 bases at J, with 11 bases between. In nucleotides, the CDR3 is TGTGCCAGCAGCTTTTGGGGGGGTTTGAACACTGAAGCTTTCTTT. This sequence encodes CASSFWGGLNTEAFF.

On this clonotype itself: A much bigger clone sits one base away, suggesting this may be a read error. The gene calls are TRBV5-5 and TRBJ2-7; 7 nucleotides agree with TRBD1. The CDR3 runs to 18 residues. Per the germline V gene, CDR1 is SGHKS and CDR2 is YYEKEE (reference sequence). V lost 3 bases and J lost 2; bases outside the gene matches: 17. CDR3: CASSSVPGQTGTTYEQYF. For the CDR3, the DNA is TGTGCCAGCAGCTCCGTCCCGGGACAGACGGGAACGACCTACGAGCAGTACTTC.

The rearrangement joins TRBV28 to TRBJ2-7, with D tentatively TRBD1 (6 bases). CDR1 is MDHEN, CDR2 SYDVKM, per germline. V was cut by 5 bases and J by 2 bases, with 13 bases left in between. The CDR3 is 14 amino acids. The DNA for the CDR3 is TGTGCCAGCAGTCGACAGGTGGACGCCTACGAGCAGTACGTC. It yields the protein CASSRQVDAYEQYV.

This clonotype was counted between two and nine times. The rearrangement links TRBV7-9 to TRBJ2-7; the D gene is possibly TRBD1 (6 bases). Germline V CDR1 and CDR2: SEHNR, FQNEAQ (reference sequence). V lost 4 bases, J lost 1 base, and 17 bases lay in between. The CDR3 runs to 16 residues. This CDR3 reads CASSSVTGTLSYEQYF. CDR3 nucleotides: TGTGCCAGCAGCTCAGTGACGGGGACACTATCCTACGAGCAGTACTTC.

The CDR3 sequence is CASRRTLRRSSTDTQYF. The CDR3 DNA reads as TGTGCCAGTAGGAGAACTCTTCGGAGATCTAGCACAGATACGCAGTATTTT. The chain has TRBV19 and TRBJ2-3; no reliable D call. Trimming stripped 6 bases from V and 0 bases from J, with 19 bases between. The CDR3 consists of 17 residues. The germline CDR1 and CDR2 sequences are LNHDA and SQIVND (reference sequence).

This clonotype came up a few times. The rearrangement joins TRBV25-1 to TRBJ2-2, with 8 bases fitting TRBD1. The CDR3 spans 18 residues. J was trimmed by 7 bases and V by 0 bases; bases with no gene match: 13. In germline, CDR1 is MGHDK, CDR2 SYGVNS. The CDR3 DNA reads TGTGCCAGCAGTGAATATGTGGGGCAGGGGGCTGACGTCGGGGAGCTGTTTTTT. Amino acid sequence: CASSEYVGQGADVGELFF.

In this sample, this clonotype turned up a few times. The chain recombines TRBV27 with TRBJ2-7, with D possibly matching TRBD2 (5 bases). This CDR3 is built from 15 residues. Trimming took 3 bases from V and 2 from J, leaving 14 bases between them. Germline V lookup: CDR1 MNHEY, CDR2 SMNVEV (reference sequence). CDR3: CASSLSFPGTYEQYF. The CDR3 nucleotides are TGTGCCAGCAGTTTGAGTTTCCCGGGGACCTACGAGCAGTACTTC.

This clonotype was observed a handful of times. V gene TRBV28 combines with J gene TRBJ1-1; D uncertain. Germline lookup yields CDR1 MDHEN and CDR2 SYDVKM. Trimming pared 6 bases from V and 0 bases from J, leaving 8 bases between. The CDR3 extends over 13 amino acids. CDR3 region: CASRGIMNTEAFF. Here the CDR3 DNA reads TGTGCCAGCAGGGGGATCATGAACACTGAAGCTTTCTTT. The whole variable domain, filled in from reference TRBV28 and TRBJ1-1, reads DVKVTQSSRYLVKRTGEKVFLECVQDMDHENMFWYRQDPGLGLRLIYFSYDVKMKEKGDIPEGYSVSREKKERFSLILESASTNQTSMYLCASRGIMNTEAFFGQGTRLTVV.

This clonotype was detected ten times or more. The chain recombines TRBV7-2 with TRBJ1-6, with D perhaps TRBD1 (5 bases). This CDR3 region has 15 residues. Germline V CDR1 and CDR2: SGHTA, FQGNSA. V lost 1 base and J lost 10, with 14 bases in between. The CDR3 spells CASSLVFAGGSPLHF. DNA of the CDR3: TGTGCCAGCAGCTTAGTTTTTGCCGGGGGATCACCCCTCCACTTT.

This clonotype was seen a handful of times. V gene TRBV10-3 combines with J gene TRBJ2-7, with D possibly TRBD1 on 8 matching bases. Germline-derived CDR1 and CDR2 are ENHRY and SYGVKD. CDR3 length: 13 residues. The V end lost 2 bases, the J end lost 8 bases, and 13 bases lay between the germline ends. In DNA form, the CDR3 reads TGTGCCATCAGTGAGACAGGGGGGGCGAAGCAGTACTTC. This translates into CAISETGGAKQYF.